The text below deals with one T cell receptor (beta chain). This CDR3 is 18 amino acids long. With V trimmed by 2 bases and J by 4 bases, 12 bases remained unmatched. In germline, CDR1 is SGHAT, CDR2 FQNNGV. The sample is drawn from a study of blood T cell repertoires in COVID-19. Using immunoSEQ multiplex PCR, the repertoire was profiled, and TCRdb retains in-frame clones only, with some absent. The top ten hold 3% to 4% of the sample, which has a few hundred thousand clones, around 85% seen once. The chain employs TRBV11-2 and TRBJ2-2; 8 nucleotides line up with TRBD2. The TCR comes from a woman aged 18 to 35 with acute or convalescent COVID-19. Input material: peripheral blood. The CDR3: CASSLRAGAPRGTGELFF. CDR3 coding DNA: TGTGCCAGCAGCTTACGAGCGGGAGCCCCCCGGGGCACCGGGGAGCTGTTTTTT. Full variable domain (outside the CDR3, taken from reference TRBV11-2 and TRBJ2-2): EAGVAQSPRYKIIEKRQSVAFWCNPISGHATLYWYQQILGQGPKLLIQFQNNGVVDDSQLPKDRFSAERLKGVDSTLKIQPAKLEDSAVYLCASSLRAGAPRGTGELFFGEGSRLTVL.